The present TCR beta chain was sequenced within a study of CD8 T cells in Susac syndrome. Overall study results and limits: The CD4+ T cell repertoires of Susac syndrome were found to show no clonal expansion.

Germline values: CDR1 SQVTM, CDR2 ANQGSEA. The CDR3 loop spans 12 amino acids. The V and J ends lost 3 bases and 3 bases respectively, with 8 bases between them. Random hexamers were used to reverse transcribe 0.5 to 1 ug of RNA. immunoSEQ multiplex PCR amplified TCR beta CDR3 across 54 Vbeta, 13 Jbeta. TCRdb independently ran MiXCR on the immunoSEQ multiplex PCR reads; one entry per CDR3 protein. Of under 200,000 distinct CDR3 sequences listed, 91% are singletons. Concerning this clonotype: No antigen is known for it.

CD8+ and CD4+ blood T cells underwent TCR beta sequencing. The diagnostic criteria were recently defined, and patients with Susac syndrome met them for definite or probable disease. The chain combines TRBV29-1 with TRBJ1-2; D ambiguous. The material sequenced was CD4+ T cells from PBMCs. The sequence came from a human donor with Susac syndrome. The CDR3 sequence: CSVEVSHYGYTF. For the CDR3, the DNA is TGCAGCGTTGAGGTCAGCCACTATGGCTACACCTTC.